Following are 10 T cell receptor beta chains from one sample sequenced in a study of Graves' ophthalmopathy and Graves' hyperthyroidism. Amplified TCR beta CDR3 regions were obtained using RNA transcripts as template. First-round RT-PCR relied on HTBI primers, and a second-round multiplex PCR came next. TCRdb redid the calling of the multiplex PCR reads with MiXCR, one entry per CDR3 protein. Of 900,000 to 1,200,000 distinct CDR3 sequences listed, roughly 35% are singletons. Sequences were obtained from peripheral blood or thyroid tissue (not recorded which). These receptors all stem from an adult man with Graves' hyperthyroidism.

J is TRBJ2-7 and V is TRBV6-5; 12 positions match TRBD2. With 10 bases clipped from V and 5 bases from J, the junction kept 18 bases outside the gene matches. CDR3 size: 17 residues. The germline gives CDR1 MNHEY, CDR2 SVGAGI. The CDR3 loop reads CATTHTVTSGRKDEQYF. CDR3 bases: TGTGCCACGACACATACCGTGACTAGCGGGAGAAAGGACGAGCAGTACTTC.

This rearrangement joins TRBV9 to TRBJ2-7; D is perhaps TRBD2 (6 bases). V dropped 2 bases and J dropped 3 bases, with 18 bases sitting between them. CDR3 length: 16 residues. Germline CDR1 and CDR2: SGDLS and YYNGEE. The CDR3 DNA is TGTGCCAGCAGCGTCCCTCCTGTTCGGGGGAACTACGAGCAGTACTTC. As protein: CASSVPPVRGNYEQYF.

This clonotype was detected many times. V is TRBV5-1 and J is TRBJ1-1; possible D gene TRBD1, 5 bases. This CDR3 is 16 amino acids long. The germline CDR1 and CDR2 sequences are SGHRS and YFSETQ. The germline V and J ends were trimmed by 4 bases and 2 bases, with 18 bases remaining between them. This CDR3 is CASSGIGTDSNTEAFF. DNA of the CDR3: TGCGCCAGCAGCGGAATAGGGACGGACTCTAACACTGAAGCTTTCTTT. The full variable domain, in which reference TRBV5-1 and TRBJ1-1 provide the parts outside the CDR3, is KAGVTQTPRYLIKTRGQQVTLSCSPISGHRSVSWYQQTPGQGLQFLFEYFSETQRNKGNFPGRFSGRQFSNSRSEMNVSTLELGDSALYLCASSGIGTDSNTEAFFGQGTRLTVV.

This clonotype was seen at least ten times. The rearrangement uses TRBV9 and TRBJ1-1, with D hard to call. Germline V gives CDR1 SGDLS, CDR2 YYNGEE. V was shortened by 4 bases and J by 0 bases, with 13 bases between the two germline ends. The CDR3 has 15 amino acids. The CDR3 DNA follows: TGTGCCAGCAGCCCCCCCCTGGCCGTGAACACTGAAGCTTTCTTT. This sequence encodes CASSPPLAVNTEAFF.

The sample holds one count of this clonotype. A read error is possible here, since a much larger clone lies one base away. The chain employs TRBV5-1 and TRBJ1-5; D call uncertain. The CDR3 is made up of 14 amino acids. Germline CDR1 reads SGHRS; CDR2 reads YFSETQ. V was clipped by 9 bases and J by 2 bases, with 15 bases between them. The CDR3 here is CATPGFLGNQPQHF. In nucleotides, the CDR3 is TGCGCCACCCCTGGGTTTCTTGGCAATCAGCCCCAGCATTTT. Drawing the rest from reference TRBV5-1 and TRBJ1-5, the complete variable domain is KAGVTQTPRYLIKTRGQQVTLSCSPISGHRSVSWYQQTPGQGLQFLFEYFSETQRNKGNFPGRFSGRQFSNSRSEMNVSTLELGDSALYLCATPGFLGNQPQHFGDGTRLSIL.

Points on this clonotype: A read error may be the cause here, since a much bigger clone is one base away. V usage is TRBV12-3 or TRBV12-4 and J usage is TRBJ2-7; D is possibly TRBD2 (5 bases). The CDR3 is 12 amino acids. CDR3 sequence: CASSSGFDEHYF. The CDR3 region has the DNA TGTGCCAGCAGTTCGGGGTTCGACGAGCATTACTTC.

This clonotype has only a few counts. The V call is TRBV6-2 or TRBV6-3, the J call TRBJ2-6; 8 positions match TRBD1. V gave up 8 bases and J gave up 4 bases; unmatched junction bases: 10. Germline V gene sequence: CDR1 MNHEY, CDR2 SVGEGT. The CDR3 consists of 16 residues. The CDR3 loop is CASGTGGTGGANVLTF. CDR3 DNA sequence: TGTGCCAGCGGGACAGGAGGGACGGGAGGGGCCAACGTCCTGACTTTC.

This clonotype has a count of ten or more. The rearrangement links TRBV5-1 to TRBJ1-2; 7 positions match TRBD1. CDR3 length: 13 amino acids. Germline loops: CDR1 SGHRS, CDR2 YFSETQ. V lost 2 bases to trimming and J lost 6 bases; unmatched junction nucleotides: 4. The CDR3 nucleotides are TGCGCCAGCAGCTTAGACAGGGTTGATGGCTACACCTTC. Residues: CASSLDRVDGYTF.

The CDR3 spells CASSDTGQVYGYTF. The CDR3 coding sequence is TGTGCCAGTAGCGACACGGGACAGGTCTATGGCTACACCTTC. The V gene is TRBV19, the J gene TRBJ1-2; 8 positions match TRBD1. The V gene end was trimmed by 6 bases and the J gene end by 4 bases; junction bases not matched to a gene: 7. This CDR3 has 14 residues. Germline loops: CDR1 LNHDA, CDR2 SQIVND (reference sequence).

Regarding this clonotype: This may be a read error: a much more frequent sequence differs by one nucleotide. This chain joins TRBV7-9 and TRBJ2-5, with D tentatively TRBD2 (6 bases). The CDR3 is 15 amino acids. Germline V gene sequence: CDR1 SEHNR, CDR2 FQNEAQ (reference sequence). The germline V and J ends were trimmed by 6 bases and 2 bases, with 16 bases remaining between them. DNA for the CDR3: TGTGCCAGCAGTCCTATGGCGGGACGACAAGAGACCCAGTACTTC. It codes for CASSPMAGRQETQYF. The full variable domain, in which reference TRBV7-9 and TRBJ2-5 provide the parts outside the CDR3, is DTGVSQNPRHKITKRGQNVTFRCDPISEHNRLYWYRQTLGQGPEFLTYFQNEAQLEKSRLLSDRFSAERPKGSFSTLEIQRTEQGDSAMYLCASSPMAGRQETQYFGPGTRLLVL.